These 15 T cell receptor beta chains came from one sample sequenced in a study of blood T cell repertoires in COVID-19 (dated by TCRdb to about 2020). Libraries were built with the immunoSEQ multiplex PCR assay. TCRdb carries this immuneACCESS record with in-frame sequences only. Its versions omit some clonotypes, under half of them owing to an unresolved V gene in the studies checked, with the rest unexplained. The sample records 200,000 to 300,000 clones, roughly 88% of which are singletons. The ten biggest clones cover about 1.3% of the sample. The sample was peripheral blood. Source of these receptors: a man older than 75 with acute or convalescent COVID-19.

V and J are TRBV21-1 and TRBJ2-1; no DNA check was done on the table's D call, TRBD2. TRBV21-1 is given as a pseudogene. This CDR3 has 17 residues. For the CDR3, the DNA is TGTGCCAGCAGGAAACCCCGACTAGCGGAGTGGTACAATGAGCAGTTCTTC. Amino acids: CASRKPRLAEWYNEQFF.

The chain links TRBV6-5 to TRBJ1-3, with D unresolved. This CDR3 spans 14 amino acids. The V and J ends lost 4 bases and 1 base respectively, with 8 bases between them. Germline CDR1 is MNHEY and CDR2 is SVGAGI. Here the CDR3 reads CASSWAESGNTIYF. CDR3 DNA sequence: TGTGCCAGCAGTTGGGCCGAATCTGGAAACACCATATATTTT.

The rearrangement uses TRBV9 and TRBJ1-1; D might be TRBD1 (5 bases). The germline gives CDR1 SGDLS, CDR2 YYNGEE. The V end was cut by 0 bases, the J end by 6 bases, with 9 bases between. The CDR3 length is 13 residues. DNA of the CDR3: TGTGCCAGCAGCGTAGGGTCGACAGCTGAAGCTTTCTTT. It translates to CASSVGSTAEAFF. The full variable domain, rest sourced from reference TRBV9 and TRBJ1-1, is DSGVTQTPKHLITATGQRVTLRCSPRSGDLSVYWYQQSLDQGLQFLIQYYNGEERAKGNILERFSAQQFPDLHSELNLSSLELGDSALYFCASSVGSTAEAFFGQGTRLTVV.

The chain has TRBV3-1 (or the pseudogene TRBV3-2) and TRBJ2-5, with 16 bases that match TRBD2. Germline V gene data show CDR1 as LGHDT and CDR2 as YNNKEL (reference sequence). Trimming at V came to 5 bases and at J to 5 bases, leaving 5 bases not matched to a gene. The CDR3 is 16 amino acids. The CDR3 here is CASSFGTSGGAETQYF. The DNA of the CDR3 is TGTGCCAGCAGCTTTGGGACTAGCGGGGGGGCGGAGACCCAGTACTTC.

The genes are TRBV21-1 and TRBJ1-1. TRBV21-1 is a listed pseudogene. There are 14 residues in the CDR3. The chain's CDR3 is CASSKEVGCTEAFF. In DNA form, the CDR3 reads TGTGCCAGCAGCAAAGAGGTCGGGTGCACTGAAGCTTTCTTT.

The chain links TRBV7-2 to TRBJ2-7, with D possibly matching TRBD2 (6 bases). V dropped 1 base and J dropped 5 bases, with 15 bases sitting between them. From germline, CDR1 is SGHTA and CDR2 FQGNSA. The CDR3 is made up of 15 amino acids. CDR3 in DNA: TGTGCCAGCAGCTTAGATCGGACGGAGGGAAACGAGCAGTACTTC. Protein sequence: CASSLDRTEGNEQYF. Based on the CDR3 plus reference TRBV7-2 and TRBJ2-7, the full variable domain is GAGVSQSPSNKVTEKGKDVELRCDPISGHTALYWYRQSLGQGLEFLIYFQGNSAPDKSGLPSDRFSAERTGGSVSTLTIQRTQQEDSAVYLCASSLDRTEGNEQYFGPGTRLTVT.

This clone was detected once. This chain joins TRBV27 and TRBJ2-6; possibly TRBD1 for D (6 bases). Trimming took off 6 bases at V and 0 bases at J, with 9 bases between the two ends. The CDR3 length is 15 residues. The germline CDR1 and CDR2 sequences are MNHEY and SMNVEV (reference sequence). CDR3 in DNA: TGTGCCAGCAGGGGGGCCCTCTCTGGGGCCAACGTCCTGACTTTC. It specifies CASRGALSGANVLTF.

This clone has just one count. This chain links TRBV20-1 with TRBJ1-5; 10 bases agree with TRBD1. There are 14 residues in the CDR3. The V gene's germline CDR1 is DFQATT and CDR2 SNEGSKA (reference sequence). The junction had 3 bases not matched to a gene; V was cut back by 3 bases and J by 4 bases. This chain's CDR3 is CSASWTGGNQPQHF. CDR3 bases: TGCAGTGCTAGTTGGACAGGGGGGAATCAGCCCCAGCATTTT.

CDR3 sequence reads: CASSEGADTQYF. The DNA of the CDR3 is TGTGCCAGTAGTGAGGGGGCGGATACGCAGTATTTT. This rearrangement joins TRBV19 to TRBJ2-3, with 7 bases identical to TRBD1. CDR3 length equals 12 residues. J gave up 6 bases and V 5 bases, and 2 bases lay outside the gene matches. The germline CDR1 and CDR2 sequences are LNHDA and SQIVND (reference sequence).

The chain has TRBV5-1 and TRBJ2-7, with TRBD1 as a possible D gene (6 bases). V lost 5 bases, J lost 7 bases, and 13 bases lay in between. The CDR3 is 12 residues long. From germline, CDR1 is SGHRS and CDR2 YFSETQ. CDR3 nucleotide sequence: TGCGCCAGCAGGAGGGGGTCGGGGGAGCAGTACTTC. It codes for CASRRGSGEQYF. Together with reference TRBV5-1 and TRBJ2-7, the CDR3 gives the full variable domain: KAGVTQTPRYLIKTRGQQVTLSCSPISGHRSVSWYQQTPGQGLQFLFEYFSETQRNKGNFPGRFSGRQFSNSRSEMNVSTLELGDSALYLCASRRGSGEQYFGPGTRLTVT.

V and J are TRBV5-1 and TRBJ1-1; 8 bases line up with TRBD1. The length of the CDR3 is 13 residues. The V segment lost 3 bases and the J segment 4 bases; nucleotides outside the gene matches: 2. Germline CDR1 is SGHRS and CDR2 is YFSETQ. In nucleotides, the CDR3 is TGCGCCAGCAGCTCACAGGGGGGCACTGAAGCTTTCTTT. It encodes CASSSQGGTEAFF.

The CDR3 DNA reads TGTGCCAGCAGCGTAGCGGGAGTGCCCGAGCAGTACTTC. It translates to CASSVAGVPEQYF. The chain couples TRBV6-5 to TRBJ2-7, with 9 bases aligning to TRBD2. The CDR3 has 13 amino acids. The V gene's germline CDR1 is MNHEY and CDR2 SVGAGI. V lost 6 bases and J lost 6; bases outside the gene matches: 6.

As DNA, the CDR3 is TGTGCCGTAGGGCAACAGGGTACTAATGAAAAACTGTTTTTT. Translating gives CAVGQQGTNEKLFF. The chain links TRBV10-3 to TRBJ1-4, with a tentative D call TRBD1 (6 bases). This CDR3 has 14 residues. V was clipped by 11 bases and J by 2 bases, with 15 bases between them. Germline CDR1 and CDR2: ENHRY and SYGVKD.

The chain has TRBV6-2 or TRBV6-3 and TRBJ2-3, with 14 nucleotides matching TRBD2. This CDR3 spans 16 amino acids. The V and J ends lost 4 bases and 1 base, in that order; junction bases with no gene match: 1. Germline loops: CDR1 MNHEY, CDR2 SVGEGT. CDR3 bases: TGTGCCAGCAGTTGGGGACTAGCGGGGGGCACAGATACGCAGTATTTT. Amino acids: CASSWGLAGGTDTQYF.

The genes are TRBV19 and TRBJ2-7; D is unresolved. The CDR3 is made up of 11 amino acids. Germline V gene lookup returns CDR1 LNHDA and CDR2 SQIVND (reference sequence). V lost 5 bases and J 6 bases, leaving 8 bases between the germline ends. DNA of the CDR3: TGTGCCAGTAGTGGGCTCGGCGAGCAGTACTTC. Protein: CASSGLGEQYF.